Reported below is one T cell receptor (beta chain). Enrollment of patients from Seattle took place during active infection, with longitudinal follow-up. V was trimmed by 7 bases and J by 4 bases, leaving 13 bases between them. The CDR3 spans 13 residues. In the original processing: Researchers report that nucleated cell counts were estimated from reference gene primer amplification. TCRdb keeps only in-frame clones here, not all; method: immunoSEQ multiplex PCR. Clone size and V and J calls were adopted from that table, with D and trimming inferred from the DNA. Of fewer than 350,000 clones in the sample, about 87% were seen once. These data belong to a study of blood T cell repertoires in COVID-19. Across the study: Nucleic acid was either cDNA or gDNA, and it came from T cells, B-cell-depleted T cells, or PBMCs.

Sequencing used peripheral blood. The chain combines TRBV12-3 or TRBV12-4 with TRBJ1-2; a weak D match, TRBD1 (6 bases). The receptor was derived from a man aged 25-45 years with COVID-19, enrolled during active disease. CDR3 coding DNA: TGTGCCAGCACGCCAGGGGAGAGCTATGGCTACACCTTC. This codes for CASTPGESYGYTF.